Listed below are T cell receptor beta chains from one sample, sequenced in a study of T cell responses to AZD1222 COVID-19 vaccine. Measured with immunoSEQ multiplex PCR; TCRdb has only the in-frame clones, and not every one. The sample contains about 88,000 clones, about 91% of which appear only once. Sequencing used peripheral blood, obtained on day 0 of AZD1222 vaccination. The receptor source for this set is an adult in good health. Both conserved end residues are part of each CDR3. Fields, in order: CDR3 protein, CDR3 DNA, D gene, J gene, V gene, clone size. A D gene is named only where the DNA matches it firmly. Clone size appears in some rows only: once, few, many, or a class for an expanded clone.

CDR3: CASSSTGVEAFF
DNA: TGTGCCAGCAGCTCAACAGGGGTGGAGGCTTTCTTT
D: TRBD1
J: TRBJ1-1
V: TRBV7-9
size: -

CDR3: CASSLLRDTQYF
DNA: TGTGCCAGCAGTTTATTACGAGATACGCAGTATTTT
D: -
J: TRBJ2-3
V: TRBV28
size: -

CDR3: CASSPSGPPGELFF
DNA: TGTGCCAGCAGCCCCTCCGGACCGCCTGGGGAACTGTTTTTT
D: -
J: TRBJ1-4
V: TRBV5-4
size: -

CDR3: CASSLGSAYEQYF
DNA: TGTGCCAGCAGTTTAGGGTCCGCCTACGAGCAGTACTTC
D: -
J: TRBJ2-7
V: TRBV28
size: -

CDR3: CASSLAGLARYEQFF
DNA: TGTGCCAGCAGTTTAGCTGGTCTAGCTAGGTATGAGCAGTTCTTC
D: -
J: TRBJ2-1
V: TRBV27
size: -

CDR3: CASSPRQGGSYNEQFF
DNA: TGTGCCAGCAGCCCCAGACAGGGGGGATCCTACAATGAGCAGTTCTTC
D: TRBD1
J: TRBJ2-1
V: TRBV7-8
size: -

CDR3: CAPRDVSSNQPQHF
DNA: TGTGCCCCCAGGGACGTCAGCAGCAATCAGCCCCAGCATTTT
D: -
J: TRBJ1-5
V: TRBV9
size: -

CDR3: CAWKTGWDSPLHF
DNA: TGTGCCTGGAAGACAGGGTGGGATTCACCCCTCCACTTT
D: TRBD1
J: TRBJ1-6
V: TRBV30
size: -

CDR3: CATSTHGSFPEAFF
DNA: TGTGCCACCAGTACTCACGGAAGCTTCCCTGAAGCTTTCTTT
D: -
J: TRBJ1-1
V: TRBV24-1
size: -

CDR3: CASSDRRDKFHYEQYF
DNA: TGTGCCAGCAGTGACCGCCGGGACAAATTCCACTACGAGCAGTACTTC
D: -
J: TRBJ2-7
V: TRBV6-2/TRBV6-3
size: once

CDR3: CAWSRTDAGELFF
DNA: TGTGCCTGGAGTAGGACCGACGCCGGGGAGCTGTTTTTT
D: -
J: TRBJ2-2
V: TRBV30
size: -

CDR3: CASSPLGGVDYGYTF
DNA: TGTGCCAGCAGCCCCCTTGGAGGGGTTGACTATGGCTACACCTTC
D: -
J: TRBJ1-2
V: TRBV11-2
size: once

CDR3: CASKAGSYEQYF
DNA: TGTGCCAGCAAAGCGGGGTCCTACGAGCAGTACTTC
D: TRBD2
J: TRBJ2-7
V: TRBV2
size: -

CDR3: CATGPGTGGNEQFF
DNA: TGTGCCACCGGACCCGGGACAGGGGGGAATGAGCAGTTCTTC
D: TRBD1
J: TRBJ2-1
V: TRBV10-3
size: -

CDR3: CASSSTGNPYEQYF
DNA: TGTGCCAGCAGTTCCACAGGGAATCCCTACGAGCAGTACTTC
D: -
J: TRBJ2-7
V: TRBV27
size: -

CDR3: CATREWDEQFF
DNA: TGTGCCACCCGGGAGTGGGATGAGCAGTTCTTC
D: -
J: TRBJ2-1
V: TRBV7-2
size: -

CDR3: CASSLVDGTDTQYF
DNA: TGTGCCAGCAGCTTAGTTGACGGAACAGATACGCAGTATTTT
D: -
J: TRBJ2-3
V: TRBV7-9
size: -

CDR3: CASSFWAGGRTVAKNIQYF
DNA: TGTGCCAGCAGCTTCTGGGCAGGGGGGCGTACGGTAGCCAAAAACATTCAGTACTTC
D: -
J: TRBJ2-4
V: TRBV5-6
size: -

CDR3: CASSWTSSRTGYEQYF
DNA: TGCGCCAGCAGCTGGACTAGCTCAAGGACGGGCTACGAGCAGTACTTC
D: TRBD2
J: TRBJ2-7
V: TRBV5-1
size: -

CDR3: CASSPGLAAYNEQFF
DNA: TGTGCCAGCAGTCCGGGACTAGCGGCATACAATGAGCAGTTCTTC
D: TRBD2
J: TRBJ2-1
V: TRBV2
size: -

CDR3: CAWSPFRGYSYNEQFF
DNA: TGTGCCTGGAGTCCTTTCAGGGGTTACTCCTACAATGAGCAGTTCTTC
D: -
J: TRBJ2-1
V: TRBV30
size: -

CDR3: CASSPFDRGPAGTEAFF
DNA: TGTGCCAGCAGTCCCTTCGACAGGGGCCCCGCGGGTACTGAAGCTTTCTTT
D: TRBD1
J: TRBJ1-1
V: TRBV6-6
size: -

CDR3: CASSPFAGSYEQYF
DNA: TGTGCCAGCAGCCCCTTTGCGGGATCCTACGAGCAGTACTTC
D: -
J: TRBJ2-7
V: TRBV3-1/TRBV3-2
size: -

CDR3: CASSLNRAGGQETQYF
DNA: TGCGCCAGCAGCTTGAACCGGGCGGGAGGTCAAGAGACCCAGTACTTC
D: TRBD2
J: TRBJ2-5
V: TRBV5-1
size: once

CDR3: CASSYKGQINQPQHF
DNA: TGTGCCAGCAGTTATAAAGGACAGATCAATCAGCCCCAGCATTTT
D: -
J: TRBJ1-5
V: TRBV6-2/TRBV6-3
size: -

CDR3: CASRVDNYNEQFF
DNA: TGTGCCAGCAGAGTCGACAACTACAATGAGCAGTTCTTC
D: -
J: TRBJ2-1
V: TRBV25-1
size: -

CDR3: CASRPRGATYEQYF
DNA: TGTGCCAGCAGACCTCGGGGCGCAACCTACGAGCAGTACTTC
D: -
J: TRBJ2-7
V: TRBV6-5
size: -

CDR3: CASSPNSGSYNEQFF
DNA: TGTGCCAGCTCACCAAATAGCGGGAGCTACAATGAGCAGTTCTTC
D: TRBD2
J: TRBJ2-1
V: TRBV18
size: -

CDR3: CASSRTGFTEAFF
DNA: TGCGCCAGCAGCCGGACAGGGTTCACTGAAGCTTTCTTT
D: TRBD1
J: TRBJ1-1
V: TRBV5-1
size: once

CDR3: CASSQQGGNQPQHF
DNA: TGTGCCAGCAGCCAGCAGGGGGGCAATCAGCCCCAGCATTTT
D: TRBD1
J: TRBJ1-5
V: TRBV2
size: -

CDR3: CASSLGAGLNTGELFF
DNA: TGTGCCAGCAGCTTAGGTGCGGGACTCAACACCGGGGAGCTGTTTTTT
D: -
J: TRBJ2-2
V: TRBV7-8
size: -

CDR3: CASSPPLTNYGYTF
DNA: TGTGCCAGCAGCCCCCCCCTAACTAACTATGGCTACACCTTC
D: -
J: TRBJ1-2
V: TRBV5-6
size: -